The present entry profiles one T cell receptor beta chain with its context. The method was immunoSEQ multiplex PCR; TCRdb's version includes in-frame clones alone and lacks a portion of them. Of under 55,000 clones in the sample, over 80% were seen once. This sample is part of a study of T cell changes during pregnancy in multiple sclerosis. The trim removed 7 bases at V and 2 bases at J, leaving 4 bases unmatched. The CDR3 has 13 amino acids. Germline CDR1 is MNHEY and CDR2 is SMNVEV (reference sequence). The chain carries TRBV27 and TRBJ1-1, with 7 nucleotides matching TRBD1. The sample here was CD8+ T cells from peripheral blood mononuclear cells, taken after pregnancy. This TCR was recovered from a female donor with multiple sclerosis, enrolled in a pregnancy study. The CDR3: CASNNRGNTEAFF. DNA for the CDR3: TGTGCCAGCAACAACAGGGGTAACACTGAAGCTTTCTTT.